This is a list of T cell receptor beta chains from one sample in a study of shared clonotypes between healthy human individuals. Clones were read by immunoSEQ multiplex PCR, and TCRdb kept only the in-frame ones, dropping some. The sample lists 1.6 million or so clones; approximately 97% were seen once. The sequenced sample was naive CD4+ T cells sorted from blood. The source is a man aged 25 to 40 in good health. The CDR3 runs from the conserved cysteine through the conserved F or W. D genes are given only for firm matches. Rows may omit the clone size; those that give it use once, few, many or a size class.

V	size	D	J	CDR3	DNA
TRBV5-4	.	.	TRBJ1-2	CASSFGENYGYTF	TGTGCCAGCAGCTTTGGGGAAAACTATGGCTACACCTTC
TRBV7-3	.	.	TRBJ1-2	CASSQFSGKNYGYTF	TGTGCCAGCAGCCAATTCTCGGGCAAGAACTATGGCTACACCTTC
TRBV30	.	.	TRBJ2-1	CAWSVGFGNEQFF	TGTGCCTGGAGTGTAGGGTTCGGAAATGAGCAGTTCTTC
TRBV5-1	.	.	TRBJ2-1	CASSEPGTNEQFF	TGCGCCAGCAGTGAGCCGGGAACGAATGAGCAGTTCTTC
TRBV5-4	.	TRBD2	TRBJ2-2	CASSRGTSGINPGELFF	TGTGCCAGCAGCCGAGGGACTAGCGGGATAAATCCCGGGGAGCTGTTTTTT
TRBV15	.	.	TRBJ2-5	CATRGPGEETQYF	TGTGCCACCAGGGGGCCCGGAGAAGAGACCCAGTACTTC
TRBV15	.	TRBD2	TRBJ2-1	CATSKTSGIAHEQFF	TGTGCCACCAGCAAAACTAGCGGGATAGCCCATGAGCAGTTCTTC
TRBV9	.	TRBD2	TRBJ2-3	CASSETGTSGSTDTQYF	TGTGCCAGCAGCGAGACCGGGACTAGCGGGAGTACAGATACGCAGTATTTT
TRBV29-1	.	.	TRBJ2-2	CSVERVAGELFF	TGCAGCGTTGAAAGGGTAGCCGGGGAGCTGTTTTTT
TRBV7-2	.	.	TRBJ2-7	CASSLRQGSYEQYF	TGTGCCAGCAGCTTAAGGCAAGGATCGTACGAGCAGTACTTC
TRBV19	once	TRBD2	TRBJ2-3	CASSMLAGFTDTQYF	TGTGCCAGTAGTATGTTAGCGGGGTTCACAGATACGCAGTATTTT
TRBV7-9	.	.	TRBJ2-6	CASSETGSLSGANVLTF	TGTGCCAGCAGCGAGACAGGTTCCCTCTCTGGGGCCAACGTCCTGACTTTC
TRBV2	.	.	TRBJ2-1	CASSRTASSYNEQFF	TGTGCCAGCAGTAGGACAGCCAGCTCCTACAATGAGCAGTTCTTC
TRBV4-3	.	TRBD1	TRBJ2-1	CASSQRGRGNYNEQFF	TGCGCCAGCAGCCAACGGGGCAGGGGGAATTACAATGAGCAGTTCTTC
TRBV19	.	.	TRBJ2-7	CASNEGPNYEQYF	TGTGCCAGTAATGAGGGACCGAACTACGAGCAGTACTTC
TRBV5-1	.	.	TRBJ1-3	CASSPGFLRDTIYF	TGCGCCAGCAGCCCGGGGTTCTTAAGGGACACCATATATTTT
TRBV25-1	.	.	TRBJ2-5	CASSEWGGVQETQYF	TGTGCCAGCAGTGAATGGGGCGGAGTCCAAGAGACCCAGTACTTC
TRBV10-1	.	TRBD1	TRBJ2-1	CASSGALGQGLFEQFF	TGCGCCAGCAGTGGGGCCCTCGGACAGGGCCTTTTCGAGCAGTTCTTC
TRBV5-8	once	.	TRBJ1-4	CASSFGRVTTNEKLFF	TGTGCCAGCAGCTTTGGCAGGGTAACGACTAATGAAAAACTGTTTTTT
TRBV28	.	TRBD1	TRBJ1-1	CASVPGQVNTEAFF	TGTGCCAGCGTCCCGGGACAGGTGAACACTGAAGCTTTCTTT
TRBV6-5	.	TRBD1	TRBJ1-3	CASSSRQGDGGNTIYF	TGTGCCAGCAGTTCCCGACAGGGGGATGGTGGAAACACCATATATTTT
TRBV7-8	.	TRBD1	TRBJ1-5	CASSITGGVGNQPQHF	TGTGCCAGCAGCATTACAGGGGGGGTCGGCAATCAGCCCCAGCATTTT
TRBV18	.	.	TRBJ2-7	CASSPIMVQDSYEQYF	TGTGCCAGCTCACCAATTATGGTGCAGGACTCCTACGAGCAGTACTTC
TRBV9	.	.	TRBJ2-7	CASSVASNLREQYF	TGTGCCAGCAGCGTAGCCTCTAACCTGAGGGAGCAGTACTTC
TRBV25-1	.	.	TRBJ2-7	CASSVGSGQYF	TGTGCCAGCAGTGTGGGATCGGGGCAGTACTTC
TRBV18	.	TRBD1	TRBJ2-1	CASLARPGTGAFGQFF	TGTGCCAGCTTAGCCCGACCGGGGACAGGGGCCTTCGGGCAGTTCTTC
TRBV5-1	.	TRBD2	TRBJ2-3	CASSEGLAGGATDTQYF	TGCGCCAGCAGCGAGGGACTAGCGGGAGGGGCAACAGATACGCAGTATTTT
TRBV19	.	TRBD1	TRBJ2-1	CASRTSRDRLSNEQFF	TGTGCCAGTAGGACATCCCGGGACAGACTTTCCAATGAGCAGTTCTTC
TRBV15	few	TRBD2	TRBJ2-3	CATSRDRVLAGAFGSTDTQYF	TGTGCCACCAGCAGAGATAGGGTTCTAGCGGGAGCCTTCGGAAGCACAGATACGCAGTATTTT
TRBV5-6	.	TRBD2	TRBJ2-7	CASSLGLAGGPAQYF	TGTGCCAGCAGCTTGGGACTAGCGGGAGGGCCTGCGCAGTACTTC
TRBV7-2	.	.	TRBJ1-5	CASSFQGNNNQPQHF	TGTGCCAGCAGCTTCCAGGGAAATAACAATCAGCCCCAGCATTTT
TRBV6-1	.	.	TRBJ1-2	CASTLTPGDGYTF	TGTGCCAGCACCCTGACCCCGGGGGATGGCTACACCTTC
TRBV5-1	.	TRBD1	TRBJ2-6	CASSLSRDRGRVSGANVLTF	TGCGCCAGCAGCTTGTCCCGGGACAGGGGTAGGGTGTCGGGGGCCAACGTCCTGACTTTC
TRBV2	once	TRBD1	TRBJ2-7	CASSEEMTGVSYEQYF	TGTGCCAGCAGTGAAGAAATGACAGGGGTGTCCTACGAGCAGTACTTC
TRBV29-1	.	.	TRBJ2-3	CSVVIQGRRDTQYF	TGCAGCGTGGTAATACAGGGGAGGCGAGATACGCAGTATTTT
TRBV29-1	.	.	TRBJ1-1	CSVRPNENTEAFF	TGCAGCGTCCGACCAAACGAGAACACTGAAGCTTTCTTT
TRBV28	.	TRBD2	TRBJ2-7	CASTKRGPPYEQYF	TGTGCCAGCACTAAGCGGGGACCTCCCTACGAGCAGTACTTC